This TCR beta chain originates from a study of cytomegalovirus exposure and HLA in healthy donors. Findings and limits, study-wide: Later on, analysis showed that most CMV-associated TCR beta chains appeared to be HLA-restricted. The study listed approximately 170 cytomegalovirus-associated TCR beta chains. Presence/absence analysis assumed near-uniform sequencing depth across donors. Later work showed greater clonal expansion in HLA-associated TCR beta chains than in equally common others.

In germline, CDR1 is MNHEY, CDR2 SMNVEV (reference sequence). Trimming removed 0 bases from V and 9 bases from J; junction bases left unmatched: 6. This CDR3 region has 15 residues. Primers for the PCR totalled 60 Vbeta and 13 Jbeta. The table came from immunoSEQ multiplex PCR; TCRdb's copy has only in-frame clones and leaves some out. The sample shows about 43,000 clones, around 77% of them seen only once. Note on this clone: Its specificity is unknown.

This sequence joins TRBV27 and TRBJ2-3; 10 positions match TRBD2. The clonotype comes from a man aged 30-40 years in good health and CMV-seronegative. Material for sequencing was PBMCs. Here the CDR3 DNA reads TGTGCCAGCAGTTTATCAGGCACTAGCGGGATAACGCAGTATTTT. It encodes CASSLSGTSGITQYF.